Given below is one T cell receptor beta chain in context. Its target is unknown. The germline gives CDR1 SEHNR, CDR2 FQNEAQ (reference sequence). Trimming stripped 11 bases from V and 0 bases from J, with 20 bases between. The CDR3 sequence is 15 residues long. This sample was included in a study of tumor-infiltrating lymphocytes in primary liver carcinoma. Study information: Among the tumors, stages were T1-T3 N0M0 and sizes about 4.2 to 11 cm. Sample yields of productive TCRbeta reads, ranging from roughly 3.5 to 7.13 million, were similar across tissue types.

Overall study findings and caveats: The difference in top-250-clone fraction between tumors and blood was significant, favoring tumors (p = 0.039). Roughly 7-25% of top clones, and no more, occurred in all five tumor regions.

cDNA specific to TCR beta was made from about 550 ng of total RNA, with a constant-region primer employed for priming. Researchers made the TCR beta libraries by running three nested multiplex PCR rounds with slightly modified ARM-PCR. The opening two PCR rounds, roughly 11 cycles each, paired TRBV1-TRBV30 forward primers with a C-beta reverse primer. TCRdb re-derived calls from the multiplex PCR reads in MiXCR, one entry per CDR3 protein. The profile shows under 45,000 distinct CDR3 sequences, over 65% of them singletons. Joint extraction of RNA and DNA used about 17-30 mg of bulk tissue that was unsorted.

The TCR originated in a man aged 35-49 years with primary liver carcinoma and hepatitis B virus infection. The gene calls are TRBV7-9 and TRBJ2-7; D not resolved. Source material: liver tumor tissue from sampling region 4. Subset indicated: tumor region T4, right-lateral pole. The CDR3 region has the DNA TGTGCCTGTAGCTTGGACCCCCAAACCTCCTACGAGCAGTACTTC. This gives the protein CACSLDPQTSYEQYF. Supplemented by reference TRBV7-9 and TRBJ2-7, the full variable domain reads DTGVSQNPRHKITKRGQNVTFRCDPISEHNRLYWYRQTLGQGPEFLTYFQNEAQLEKSRLLSDRFSAERPKGSFSTLEIQRTEQGDSAMYLCACSLDPQTSYEQYFGPGTRLTVT.